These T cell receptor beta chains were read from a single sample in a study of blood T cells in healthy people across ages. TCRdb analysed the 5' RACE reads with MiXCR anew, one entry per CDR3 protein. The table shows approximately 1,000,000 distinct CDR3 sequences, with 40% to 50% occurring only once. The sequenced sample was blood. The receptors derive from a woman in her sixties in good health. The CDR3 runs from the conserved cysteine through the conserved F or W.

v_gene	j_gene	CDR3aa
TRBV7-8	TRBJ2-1	CASSLASGRVDEQFF
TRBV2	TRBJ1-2	CASSASWGNYGYTF
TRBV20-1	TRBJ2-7	CSARVPGVDSEQYF
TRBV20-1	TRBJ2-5	CSAEPSGRYNEQYF
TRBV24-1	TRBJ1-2	CATSAGSGNYGYTF
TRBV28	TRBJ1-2	CASSFRDRGLDGYTF
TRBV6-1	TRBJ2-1	CASRGTVGTSGYNEQFF
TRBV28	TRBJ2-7	CASSLIGLAGRQYF
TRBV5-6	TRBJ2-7	CASSLGRGLATYEQYF
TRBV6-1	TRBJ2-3	CASRYRQGAPDTQYF
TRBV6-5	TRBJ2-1	CASSYYEGRSEQFF
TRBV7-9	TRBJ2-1	CASSSTGTGASEQFF
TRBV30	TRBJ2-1	CAWSRPSGNNEQFF
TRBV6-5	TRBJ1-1	CASRTWDTEAFF
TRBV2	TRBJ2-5	CASIKGRGQETQYF
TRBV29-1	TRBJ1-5	CSGPRKGGGNQPQHF
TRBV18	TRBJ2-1	CASSLREEGYHNEQFF
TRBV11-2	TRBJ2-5	CASSLDHTRAGETQYF
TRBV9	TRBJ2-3	CASSVEGSLVDTQYF
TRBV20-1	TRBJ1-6	CSARDRRTGWNNSPLHF
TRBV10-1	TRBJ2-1	CASSESLAGLNEQFF
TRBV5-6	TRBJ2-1	CASSLGSRQFF
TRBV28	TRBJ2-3	CASSLAVASTDTQYF
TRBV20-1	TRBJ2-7	CNARDAVAGDNEQYF
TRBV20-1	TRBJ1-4	CSAYDQGPGEKLFF
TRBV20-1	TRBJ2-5	CSVGRVEETQYF
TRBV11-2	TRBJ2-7	CASSLAGGLAPYEQYF
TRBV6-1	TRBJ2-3	CASRWGTGNTDTQYF
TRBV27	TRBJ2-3	CASSTQGRPSTDTQYF
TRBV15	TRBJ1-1	CATSTGGQLNTEAFF
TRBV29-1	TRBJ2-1	CSVAAGQEFF
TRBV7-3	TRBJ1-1	CASSLTLRDSGLNTEAFF
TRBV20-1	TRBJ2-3	CSTQKPGGGGDTQYF
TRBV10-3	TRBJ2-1	CAIRLSGSSYNEQFF
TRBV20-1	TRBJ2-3	CSARGTSALTDTQYF